Listed below are T cell receptor beta chains from one sample, sequenced in a study of response to subunit inactivated influenza vaccine. One entry per CDR3 protein results from TCRdb running MiXCR on the RT-PCR reads. The sample holds about 700,000 distinct CDR3 sequences, more than 11% seen once. Sample: PBMCs from blood, taken approximately 15 days before vaccination. Receptor source: a middle-aged man who received an inactivated influenza vaccine. Both conserved end residues are trimmed from each CDR3. Some rows have no size entry. The others give once, few or many, or a class for an expanded clone.

size	V	J	CDR3
few	TRBV28	TRBJ2-6	ASALSGANVLT
-	TRBV27	TRBJ2-7	ASSLGTDTPYEQY
many	TRBV7-9	TRBJ2-6	ASSLAGLISGANVLT
-	TRBV5-1	TRBJ1-6	ASSPDGNSPLH
few	TRBV14	TRBJ1-1	ASSSAGGATEAF
-	TRBV29-1	TRBJ1-2	SVRIGGVSYGYT
-	TRBV6-2/TRBV6-3	TRBJ2-7	ASSYSGRSYEQY
many	TRBV24-1	TRBJ2-1	ATSDQKDRAGNEQF
-	TRBV30	TRBJ2-3	AWSVRLNTDTQY
many	TRBV12-3/TRBV12-4	TRBJ2-1	ASTRDGSSYNEQF
few	TRBV28	TRBJ1-2	ASSQRFGEIGYGYT
few	TRBV5-1	TRBJ2-3	ASSWRGAKEDTQY
few	TRBV18	TRBJ1-4	ASSPREGVKGEKLF
few	TRBV28	TRBJ2-1	ASTKGSSYNEQF
few	TRBV19	TRBJ2-1	ASSIYKEQF
-	TRBV5-1	TRBJ2-3	ASSTLDTDTQY
few	TRBV7-9	TRBJ2-3	ASSLREGSPTDTQY
-	TRBV20-1	TRBJ1-1	SATLPGVNTEAF
-	TRBV4-3	TRBJ2-4	ASSQELGQGLGKNIQY
-	TRBV12-3/TRBV12-4	TRBJ2-4	ASSHPTGRAKNIQY
few	TRBV18	TRBJ2-7	ASSPSPGNYEQY
few	TRBV5-1	TRBJ2-5	ASSLVPRLAGVQETQY
few	TRBV7-9	TRBJ2-5	ASSLQRLETQY
-	TRBV29-1	TRBJ2-5	SVDASGSTGAQY
-	TRBV18	TRBJ1-4	ASSPRSNEKLF
-	TRBV29-1	TRBJ2-2	SGPDINTGELF
-	TRBV7-7	TRBJ2-5	ASSPWTGGKETQY
few	TRBV27	TRBJ1-1	ASSYTGLAEAF
few	TRBV5-1	TRBJ2-3	ASSPGTRRDTQY
many	TRBV5-1	TRBJ2-2	ASSSQATNTGELF
few	TRBV12-3/TRBV12-4	TRBJ2-3	ASSPSGGSTDTQY
-	TRBV10-3	TRBJ2-7	AIRGLAGGNYEQY
once	TRBV28	TRBJ2-1	ASRSEGGSYNEQF
-	TRBV20-1	TRBJ2-2	SATRRGGGNTGELF
few	TRBV20-1	TRBJ2-7	SARAGDTY
-	TRBV20-1	TRBJ1-1	SAQIFRDRNTEAF
-	TRBV18	TRBJ2-7	ASSPQGPEQY
few	TRBV9	TRBJ2-2	ASSGPSSTGELF
few	TRBV7-2	TRBJ2-1	ASSLGRSGVSANEQF
many	TRBV5-5	TRBJ2-1	ASSYTGSNEQF
few	TRBV27	TRBJ2-5	ASSWLGSRETQY
many	TRBV24-1	TRBJ2-1	ATSDFWNEQF
many	TRBV20-1	TRBJ1-5	SASENRGWSNQPQH
once	TRBV4-2	TRBJ2-4	ASSHVAGAGGAKNIQY
-	TRBV2	TRBJ2-5	ASSELSGRVETQY
-	TRBV7-9	TRBJ2-5	ASSLPGQLQETQY
-	TRBV24-1	TRBJ2-7	ATSDRGTPLSYEQY
few	TRBV20-1	TRBJ2-3	SATERRDTQY
-	TRBV5-1	TRBJ2-7	ASSTYRGTYEQY